Each of the 15 T cell receptor beta chains below was sequenced from the same sample in a study of neurological immune-mediated disorders. Time point noted: longitudinal time-point 3. TCRdb re-called the 5' RACE reads through MiXCR, storing one row per CDR3 protein. Of around 53,000 distinct CDR3 sequences in the sample, roughly 8.3% were seen once. The sequenced material came from PBMCs. Every receptor here comes from a woman aged 35 to 49 in good health.

This clonotype was seen at least ten times. V is TRBV9 and J is TRBJ2-1; perhaps TRBD1 as D (6 bases). V lost 1 base to trimming and J lost 1 base, with 12 bases between them. The CDR3 sequence is 16 residues long. The V gene's germline CDR1 is SGDLS and CDR2 YYNGEE. The DNA of the CDR3 is TGTGCCAGCAGCGTATCCGGGACAACTTCCTACAATGAGCAGTTCTTC. Protein: CASSVSGTTSYNEQFF.

V gene TRBV5-1 combines with J gene TRBJ2-7; 9 bases map to TRBD2. Germline V lookup: CDR1 SGHRS, CDR2 YFSETQ. Germline trimming cut 5 bases from V and 4 bases from J; bases unmatched to any gene: 4. CDR3 length equals 13 residues. CDR3 region: CASRFAGGYEQYF. The CDR3 region has the DNA TGCGCCAGCAGATTCGCGGGAGGGTACGAGCAGTACTTC.

This clonotype has at least ten counts. At one end the junction does not follow the germline gene, possibly because of a read error. The V gene is TRBV7-7, the J gene TRBJ2-2, with 10 bases lining up with TRBD1. Germline CDR1 and CDR2: SSHAT and FNYEAQ (reference sequence). The CDR3 consists of 14 residues. CDR3 in DNA: TGTGCTAGCAGCTTAGGGACAGGGGCCGGGGAGCTGTTTTTT. Its protein product is CASSLGTGAGELFF.

This clonotype appeared once. The gene calls are TRBV7-7 and TRBJ2-1; a weak D match, TRBD2 (6 bases). Germline V lookup: CDR1 SSHAT, CDR2 FNYEAQ (reference sequence). The ends were cut back, 1 base at V and 5 bases at J, with 21 bases in the middle. The CDR3 consists of 18 residues. This CDR3 reads CASSLDIGAEGSHNEQFF. CDR3 coding DNA: TGTGCCAGCAGCTTAGATATAGGAGCGGAGGGCTCACACAATGAGCAGTTCTTC.

This clonotype was recorded at least ten times. The chain joins TRBV5-1 to TRBJ2-2, with 9 bases fitting TRBD1. Germline CDR1 SGHRS, CDR2 YFSETQ. Trimming removed 4 bases from V and 4 bases from J; junction bases left unmatched: 5. The CDR3 is made up of 15 amino acids. The CDR3 loop reads CASSTDRGFTGELFF. The CDR3 DNA sequence: TGCGCCAGCAGCACCGACAGGGGGTTCACCGGGGAGCTGTTTTTT.

This clonotype occurred many times. CDR3 coding DNA: TGCGCCAGCAGCTTGGCCGTGGGGGAGCCCAAGTCCTACGAGCAGTACTTC. Its protein product is CASSLAVGEPKSYEQYF. The chain links TRBV5-1 to TRBJ2-7, with D perhaps being TRBD1 or TRBD2 (5 bases each). CDR1 is SGHRS, CDR2 YFSETQ, per germline. The V end was cut by 0 bases, the J end by 1 base, with 17 bases between. The CDR3 loop spans 17 amino acids.

This clonotype has at least ten counts. This rearrangement joins TRBV20-1 to TRBJ2-3, with D hard to call. The CDR3 spans 17 residues. In germline, CDR1 is DFQATT, CDR2 SNEGSKA (reference sequence). V was cut by 6 bases and J by 2 bases, with 24 bases left in between. The CDR3 loop reads CSALRLDASLNTDTQYF. In DNA form, the CDR3 reads TGCAGTGCCCTTAGGTTAGATGCAAGCCTTAACACAGATACGCAGTATTTT.

This clonotype was observed many times. The V and J genes are TRBV5-1 and TRBJ2-7, with a weak D call TRBD2 (6 bases). The V end was cut by 2 bases, the J end by 3 bases, with 12 bases between. CDR3 length: 14 residues. Germline CDR1 SGHRS, CDR2 YFSETQ. This chain's CDR3 is CASSFPGSLYEQYF. Written as DNA, the CDR3 is TGCGCCAGCAGCTTCCCCGGGAGCCTCTACGAGCAGTACTTC.

This clonotype was counted ten times or more. V usage is TRBV5-6 and J usage is TRBJ2-3, with D tentatively TRBD1 (5 bases). Germline V CDR1 and CDR2: SGHDT, YYEEEE. The CDR3 sequence is 15 residues long. The V end was cut by 0 bases, the J end by 5 bases, with 13 bases between. CDR3 DNA: TGTGCCAGCAGCTTGGGTCAGGGAAGTGGAGATACGCAGTATTTT. Protein: CASSLGQGSGDTQYF.

Only a few counts were recorded for this clonotype. The chain is built from TRBV5-1 and TRBJ2-2; D remains ambiguous. This CDR3 is 15 amino acids long. The germline V gene encodes CDR1 SGHRS and CDR2 YFSETQ. V dropped 0 bases and J dropped 3 bases, with 9 bases sitting between them. CDR3 coding DNA: TGCGCCAGCAGCTTGGGGCTAGTCGACACCGGGGAGCTGTTTTTT. The encoded protein is CASSLGLVDTGELFF.

This clonotype came up many times. The J gene is TRBJ1-6, the V gene TRBV5-1; 8 bases are shared with TRBD1. Trimming took 4 bases from V and 8 from J; bases not matched to a gene: 2. This CDR3 spans 13 amino acids. Germline-derived CDR1 and CDR2 are SGHRS and YFSETQ. This CDR3 is CASSAGQDSPLHF. The CDR3 bases are TGCGCCAGCAGCGCGGGACAGGATTCACCCCTCCACTTT.

The chain's CDR3 is CASSQRTGGVSPLHF. CDR3 nucleotide sequence: TGTGCCAGCAGCCAAAGGACAGGGGGCGTCTCACCCCTCCACTTT. The rearrangement links TRBV5-8 to TRBJ1-6, with TRBD1 matching over 11 bases. V lost 4 bases and J lost 10; bases outside the gene matches: 7. Germline V gene lookup returns CDR1 SGHTS and CDR2 YDEGEE. The CDR3 spans 15 residues.

Ten or more counts support this clonotype. This chain joins TRBV5-6 and TRBJ2-5; no definite D call. The V gene lost 6 bases and the J gene lost 4 bases, with 13 bases spanning the gap. The CDR3 extends over 13 amino acids. Germline V gene data show CDR1 as SGHDT and CDR2 as YYEEEE. CDR3 nucleotide sequence: TGTGCCAGCACCAAGACCCCGACAGAGACCCAGTACTTC. Its translation is CASTKTPTETQYF.

This clonotype was detected ten times or more. CDR3 region: CASSPRTIRTSNYGYTF. CDR3 nucleotides: TGTGCCAGCAGCCCCCGGACCATACGGACTTCTAACTATGGCTACACCTTC. This chain uses TRBV9 with TRBJ1-2, with D unclear. Trimming left V 4 bases short and J 0 bases short, with 19 bases between. CDR1 and CDR2 from the germline V gene are SGDLS and YYNGEE. The CDR3 length is 17 residues.

In its sample, this clonotype was seen many times. The gene calls are TRBV10-3 and TRBJ2-2; possible D gene TRBD2, 6 bases. Trimming took off 9 bases at V and 1 base at J, with 12 bases between the two ends. Germline V gene data show CDR1 as ENHRY and CDR2 as SYGVKD. The CDR3 loop spans 14 amino acids. The CDR3 loop is CAIGDSRNTGELFF. The CDR3 nucleotides read TGTGCCATAGGGGACTCACGGAACACCGGGGAGCTGTTTTTT.